This T cell receptor beta chain comes out of a study of T cell changes during pregnancy in multiple sclerosis (dated by TCRdb to about 2019). In the study overall: In women with multiple sclerosis, the researchers looked at how the T cell repertoire shifted as pregnancy progressed.

For CDR1 and CDR2, the germline V gene lists SGHTA and FQGTGA. V and J are trimmed by 2 bases and 8 bases, and the gene matches miss 7 bases of the junction. Including the terminal cysteine and phenylalanine, the CDR3 comprises 15 residues. The CDR3 DNA has 45 bases and is translated from base 1. On this clone: What antigen it recognizes has not been identified. No clone much larger than this one lies a single base away; base qualities are absent.

The library was built by means of the immunoSEQ multiplex PCR assay. In its TCRdb copy, this immuneACCESS table keeps in-frame sequences only and misses some clones. Where compared with another copy, unresolved V genes explain less than half of these, and the others have no known cause. This sample comprises more than 65,000 clones, 75% to 95% of them detected only once. 2% to 2.5% of the sample is in the top ten clones. The sequence links TRBV7-3 to TRBJ2-1; 9 central nucleotides agree with TRBD2. Material: peripheral blood, obtained in the first trimester of pregnancy. This sequence originates from a female donor with multiple sclerosis, enrolled in a pregnancy study. The sequenced DNA is TGTGCCAGCAGCTTAGGGCGGGGGGGTATGGATGAGCAGTTCTTC. It translates to CASSLGRGGMDEQFF.